This T cell receptor (beta chain) was sequenced in a study of cytomegalovirus exposure and HLA in healthy donors. With 60 Vbeta and 13 Jbeta primers, the PCR was carried out. The method was immunoSEQ multiplex PCR; TCRdb's version includes in-frame clones alone and lacks a portion of them. The table records 150,000 to 200,000 clones, around 85% of them present only once. The receptor comes from a man younger than 30 in good health and CMV-seronegative. The sample was PBMCs.

CDR3 nucleotides: TGTGCCAGCAGTGACGACGGGACAGGACAAAACTATGGCTACACCTTC. Translating gives CASSDDGTGQNYGYTF. The V and J genes are TRBV2 and TRBJ1-2; 8 positions match TRBD1. Germline V gene sequence: CDR1 SNHLY, CDR2 FYNNEI. The CDR3 is 16 amino acids. Trimming took 3 bases from V and 2 from J; bases not matched to a gene: 8.